Below, one T cell receptor (beta chain) is given with its context. Its antigen is currently unknown. 5'RACE primed at constant segments yielded TCR alpha and TCR beta cDNA libraries bearing sample barcodes and UMIs. TCRdb fed the 5' RACE reads into MiXCR, producing one record per CDR3 protein. The table has approximately 560,000 distinct CDR3 sequences, around 16% seen once; the top ten hold around 7.8%. This record belongs to a study of T-cell memory formation after mild COVID-19. Across the whole study: The two donors had largely donor-specific TCR clusters.

Germline lookup yields CDR1 SNHLY and CDR2 FYNNEI. V lost 7 bases to trimming and J lost 4 bases; unmatched junction nucleotides: 8. CDR3 length: 14 amino acids. Study results and limitations: Clones that got smaller from day 15 to 85 had even CD4/CD8, while clones growing later tipped toward CD4+. Some clones that responded were present in memory (sampled pre-infection), which suggests cross-reactive memory joined.

Sequencing was performed on PBMCs or a T cell subset sorted from them (not recorded which). The J gene is TRBJ1-2, the V gene TRBV2; 8 bases line up with TRBD1. This receptor was identified in an adult woman who had mild COVID-19 (a few samples of this study predate the infection). Cell type and time point are not known. The CDR3 DNA reads as TGTGCCAGCACCCGACAGGGGAATACCTATGGCTACACCTTC. Amino acid sequence: CASTRQGNTYGYTF.